This T cell receptor (beta chain) was obtained from a study of blood T cells in healthy people across ages. Overall study findings and caveats: In older individuals, TCR beta diversity per million T cells was lower, falling roughly linearly with age.

This CDR3 region has 15 residues. V shed 6 bases and J shed 5 bases, with 21 bases lying between them. The germline gives CDR1 SQVTM, CDR2 ANQGSEA. Comments on this clonotype: Its antigen remains unidentified.

The people who gave samples were healthy Caucasians from Russia, aged about 6 to 100. At least 5.5 micrograms of total RNA were extracted per sample. A J-beta primer mix and a sample-barcoded 5' primer were used in a second PCR of about 7 to 12 cycles. Each cDNA molecule received a tag from a template-switch adaptor that had 12 random nucleotides. TCRdb re-called the 5' RACE reads with MiXCR, one entry per CDR3 protein. Altogether about a million distinct CDR3 sequences are present, roughly two fifths being singletons, with the ten largest covering around 12%. The specimen sequenced was blood. V is TRBV29-1 and J is TRBJ2-3; D gene uncertain. The sequence came from a man aged 18 to 29 in good health. DNA of the CDR3: TGCAGCGTCGCCACCGGGCGCGTTTCGGGAGATACGCAGTATTTT. This sequence encodes CSVATGRVSGDTQYF.